These 20 T cell receptor beta chains were all obtained from the same sample, sequenced in a study of T cell responses to AZD1222 COVID-19 vaccine. Sequenced by immunoSEQ multiplex PCR; TCRdb stores in-frame clones only, minus some. This table has 120,000 to 150,000 clones, about 90% appearing once. The sample consisted of peripheral blood, taken on day 0 of AZD1222 vaccination. These receptors all come from an adult in good health.

The V gene is TRBV2, the J gene TRBJ2-1; weak D call: TRBD2 (6 bases). Trimming stripped 7 bases from V and 6 bases from J, with 22 bases between. The germline V gene has CDR1 SNHLY and CDR2 FYNNEI. This CDR3 contains 16 residues. CDR3 amino acids: CASNAHGGDGSNEQFF. The CDR3 nucleotides are TGTGCCAGCAATGCTCACGGGGGAGATGGATCCAATGAGCAGTTCTTC.

The chain carries TRBV6-5 and TRBJ2-3, with 9 nucleotides matching TRBD2. V lost 4 bases and J lost 6; bases outside the gene matches: 5. The germline V gene encodes CDR1 MNHEY and CDR2 SVGAGI. CDR3 length equals 14 residues. The CDR3 spells CASSSGLAHDTQYF. CDR3 in DNA: TGTGCCAGCAGTTCGGGACTAGCTCACGATACGCAGTATTTT.

This chain joins TRBV9 and TRBJ1-3; tentatively, D is TRBD1 (5 bases). Per germline, CDR1 SGDLS and CDR2 YYNGEE. There are 13 residues in the CDR3. V lost 1 base and J lost 9, with 11 bases in between. This chain's CDR3 is CASSVQGRGTIYF. The CDR3 DNA follows: TGTGCCAGCAGCGTACAGGGTCGGGGCACCATATATTTT.

The chain couples TRBV23-1 to TRBJ2-5; TRBD1 matches 8 bases. TRBV23-1 counts as an open reading frame of uncertain function. The CDR3 totals 17 residues. Germline trimming cut 2 bases from V and 3 bases from J; bases unmatched to any gene: 11. The CDR3 nucleotides are TGCGCCAGCAGTCAAGTTTGGCGGCAGGGGGCAAAAGAGACCCAGTACTTC. As protein: CASSQVWRQGAKETQYF.

This clone was observed many times. This chain links TRBV5-1 with TRBJ1-5, with D tentatively TRBD1 (5 bases). Germline assignment: CDR1 SGHRS and CDR2 YFSETQ. This CDR3 is 13 amino acids long. Trimming left V 3 bases short and J 1 base short, with 5 bases between. CDR3 residues: CASSWDSNQPQHF. The CDR3 DNA reads TGCGCCAGCAGCTGGGACAGCAATCAGCCCCAGCATTTT.

This CDR3 reads CASSPQPPNSYEQYF. CDR3 sequence (DNA): TGTGCCAGCAGCCCACAACCCCCCAACAGCTACGAGCAGTACTTC. The gene calls are TRBV7-9 and TRBJ2-7, with D uncertain. This CDR3 has 15 residues. Per the germline V gene, CDR1 is SEHNR and CDR2 is FQNEAQ (reference sequence). The ends were cut back, 5 bases at V and 3 bases at J, with 17 bases in the middle.

The J gene is TRBJ1-2, the V gene TRBV10-3; D possibly corresponds to TRBD1 (5 bases). With 5 bases removed from V and 4 bases from J, the gap between germline ends came to 14 bases. There are 14 residues in the CDR3. Looked up from germline, CDR1 is ENHRY and CDR2 is SYGVKD. CDR3 nucleotide sequence: TGTGCCATCAGTATGACAGTCCCAACCTATGGCTACACCTTC. This translates into CAISMTVPTYGYTF.

CDR3 nucleotide sequence: TGTGCCAGCAGTTACCGGGGGGTAGCAGATACGCAGTATTTT. Amino acids: CASSYRGVADTQYF. The chain recombines TRBV6-5 with TRBJ2-3; 7 nucleotides align to TRBD2. Germline CDR1 and CDR2: MNHEY and SVGAGI. After removal of 2 bases from V and 4 bases from J, the junction contained 3 bases not matched to a gene. The CDR3 is 14 residues long.

The V gene is TRBV27, the J gene TRBJ1-3; maybe TRBD1 (5 bases). The CDR3 consists of 14 residues. Germline-derived CDR1 and CDR2 are MNHEY and SMNVEV (reference sequence). The CDR3 coding sequence is TGTGCTGTCAAAGCCGGACAAGCTGGAAACACCATATATTTT. This translates into CAVKAGQAGNTIYF.

This clone occurred a few times. This chain links TRBV15 with TRBJ2-1; D might be TRBD2 (6 bases). V was cut by 1 base and J by 4 bases, with 8 bases left in between. Looked up from germline, CDR1 is LNHNV and CDR2 is YYDKDF (reference sequence). The length of the CDR3 is 14 residues. The CDR3 reads CATSRAGTYNEQFF. CDR3 nucleotides: TGTGCCACCAGCAGAGCGGGGACTTACAATGAGCAGTTCTTC.

This clone was counted between two and nine times. The J gene is TRBJ2-5, the V gene TRBV29-1, with 7 bases identical to TRBD1. With 3 bases clipped from V and 5 bases from J, the junction kept 12 bases outside the gene matches. The CDR3 has 15 amino acids. From germline, CDR1 is SQVTM and CDR2 ANQGSEA. CDR3 region: CSVDLLGTASETQYF. In DNA, the CDR3 is TGCAGCGTTGATCTTCTGGGGACAGCCTCGGAGACCCAGTACTTC.

This sequence joins TRBV7-2 and TRBJ1-2, with D unresolved. From germline, CDR1 is SGHTA and CDR2 FQGNSA. The V end lost 0 bases, the J end lost 4 bases, and 15 bases lay between the germline ends. The CDR3 sequence is 16 residues long. The CDR3 is CASSLAYTALTYGYTF. In nucleotides, the CDR3 is TGTGCCAGCAGCTTAGCGTACACAGCCCTGACCTATGGCTACACCTTC.

The chain employs TRBV7-2 and TRBJ2-1; D may correspond to TRBD1 or TRBD2 (5 bases each). The germline CDR1 and CDR2 sequences are SGHTA and FQGNSA. This CDR3 comprises 14 residues. Trimming pared 1 base from V and 11 bases from J, leaving 15 bases between. The CDR3 reads CASSLDPGTTKQFF. The CDR3 coding sequence is TGTGCCAGCAGCTTAGACCCAGGGACCACCAAGCAGTTCTTC.

The chain links TRBV5-6 to TRBJ1-3, with D tentatively TRBD1 (6 bases). This CDR3 comprises 16 residues. The V and J ends lost 0 bases and 0 bases respectively, with 10 bases between them. CDR1 is SGHDT and CDR2 is YYEEEE in the germline V gene. DNA for the CDR3: TGTGCCAGCAGCTTGGTTGGGGGCACCTCTGGAAACACCATATATTTT. It specifies CASSLVGGTSGNTIYF.

The V call is TRBV27, the J call TRBJ1-5; D call uncertain. Trimming left V 6 bases short and J 1 base short, with 13 bases between. The CDR3 covers 15 residues. Germline V gives CDR1 MNHEY, CDR2 SMNVEV (reference sequence). The CDR3 nucleotides read TGTGCCAGCAGGGTTAAGGGTCCAAGCAATCAGCCCCAGCATTTT. As protein: CASRVKGPSNQPQHF.

This chain connects TRBV15 to TRBJ2-5; 9 nucleotides match TRBD2. CDR1 is LNHNV, CDR2 YYDKDF, per germline (reference sequence). CDR3 length: 16 residues. V lost 3 bases to trimming and J lost 5 bases; unmatched junction nucleotides: 10. The CDR3 nucleotides read TGTGCCACCAGCAGGACCGGGACTAGCTTACGGGAGACCCAGTACTTC. Translation: CATSRTGTSLRETQYF.

The chain has TRBV5-4 and TRBJ2-1, with 14 bases matching TRBD2. This CDR3 is 18 amino acids long. The junction had 9 bases not matched to a gene; V was cut back by 4 bases and J by 3 bases. From germline, CDR1 is SGHNT and CDR2 YYREEE (reference sequence). DNA for the CDR3: TGTGCCAGCAGCCCTGGACTAGCGGGGGGTTTTTACTACAATGAGCAGTTCTTC. Protein: CASSPGLAGGFYYNEQFF.

This clone was counted once. CDR3 bases: TGTGCCACCAGTGATAACGACAGGGTGAGAGGCTACACCTTC. Translation gives CATSDNDRVRGYTF. This sequence joins TRBV24-1 and TRBJ1-2; 7 bases match TRBD1. V trimming: 3 bases; J trimming: 8 bases; junction bases outside the gene matches: 8. This CDR3 is built from 14 residues. Germline V CDR1 and CDR2: KGHDR, SFDVKD.

This chain connects TRBV4-3 to TRBJ1-6; no definite D call. Per the germline V gene, CDR1 is LGHNA and CDR2 is YSLEER. The CDR3 contains 14 residues. V was pared by 0 bases and J by 4 bases, with 4 bases between. CDR3 protein: CASSQEGYNSPLHF. The CDR3 DNA reads TGCGCCAGCAGCCAAGAGGGTTATAATTCACCCCTCCACTTT.

The chain carries TRBV6-5 and TRBJ1-4; 8 bases are a match to TRBD1. CDR1 is MNHEY and CDR2 is SVGAGI in the germline V gene. This CDR3 has 12 residues. V shed 11 bases and J 8 bases; nucleotides not matched to a gene: 7. The CDR3 protein is CARRTGFEKLFF. The CDR3 DNA follows: TGTGCCCGACGGACAGGGTTCGAAAAACTGTTTTTT.